The next 26 T cell receptor beta chains were all read from a single sample in a study of blood T cell repertoires in COVID-19. This table comes from immunoSEQ multiplex PCR, and its TCRdb copy is limited to in-frame clones, with some not included. There are around 700,000 clones in the sample; around 90% occur only once, and under 0.3% lies in the top ten. The specimen sequenced was peripheral blood. The receptor set was obtained from a woman under 30 with acute or convalescent COVID-19.

The chain has TRBV7-9 and TRBJ2-3; 7 positions agree with TRBD1. The CDR3 loop spans 18 amino acids. Unmatched junction bases numbered 22, after V lost 11 bases and J lost 2 bases. Germline CDR1 reads SEHNR; CDR2 reads FQNEAQ (reference sequence). CDR3: CAATMNPGQTTYTDTQYF. The CDR3, as DNA: TGTGCCGCGACGATGAACCCGGGACAGACGACCTACACAGATACGCAGTATTTT.

The rearrangement uses TRBV4-3 and TRBJ2-7, with 9 nucleotides matching TRBD1. Trimming removed 3 bases from V and 6 bases from J; junction bases left unmatched: 6. Germline lookup yields CDR1 LGHNA and CDR2 YSLEER. The CDR3 extends over 14 amino acids. CDR3 nucleotides: TGCGCCAGCAGCCACCGCACAGGGGGCGGCGAGCAGTACTTC. Translated: CASSHRTGGGEQYF.

The chain has TRBV27 and TRBJ2-3, with TRBD2 matching 8 bases. Trimming took 6 bases from V and 5 from J; bases not matched to a gene: 10. CDR3 length: 15 amino acids. The V gene's germline CDR1 is MNHEY and CDR2 SMNVEV (reference sequence). The CDR3 here is CASSYSGAAGDTQYF. CDR3 DNA: TGTGCCAGCAGCTATAGCGGGGCGGCGGGAGATACGCAGTATTTT.

The chain is built from TRBV9 and TRBJ1-2; D might be TRBD1 (6 bases). The CDR3 loop spans 14 amino acids. V gave up 2 bases and J gave up 4 bases, with 12 bases separating them. Germline V CDR1 and CDR2: SGDLS, YYNGEE. CDR3 in amino acids: CASSVRDISYGYTF. The CDR3 DNA reads as TGTGCCAGCAGCGTCCGGGACATTTCCTATGGCTACACCTTC.

The chain carries TRBV15 and TRBJ1-2, with 9 bases that match TRBD1. The V gene end was trimmed by 9 bases and the J gene end by 7 bases; junction bases not matched to a gene: 3. Germline V lookup: CDR1 LNHNV, CDR2 YYDKDF (reference sequence). This CDR3 contains 11 residues. The CDR3 coding sequence is TGTGCCACACAGGGGGCGGGTGGCTACACCTTC. It yields the protein CATQGAGGYTF.

The V gene is TRBV5-4, the J gene TRBJ2-7; TRBD2 aligns across 11 bases. V trimming: 5 bases; J trimming: 2 bases; junction bases outside the gene matches: 3. The CDR3 sequence is 14 residues long. The germline gives CDR1 SGHNT, CDR2 YYREEE (reference sequence). CDR3 bases: TGTGCCAGCAGTTCTAGCGGGGGGACCTACGAGCAGTACTTC. This sequence encodes CASSSSGGTYEQYF. The complete variable domain, with remaining parts taken from reference TRBV5-4 and TRBJ2-7, reads ETGVTQSPTHLIKTRGQQVTLRCSSQSGHNTVSWYQQALGQGPQFIFQYYREEENGRGNFPPRFSGLQFPNYSSELNVNALELDDSALYLCASSSSGGTYEQYFGPGTRLTVT.

The genes are TRBV9 and TRBJ1-5, with D possibly matching TRBD1 (6 bases). Germline V CDR1 and CDR2: SGDLS, YYNGEE. The CDR3 has 19 amino acids. V gave up 3 bases and J gave up 0 bases, with 22 bases separating them. CDR3 nucleotide sequence: TGTGCCAGCAGCGCCGGGGGGGGCCCGGGGACTTATAGCAATCAGCCCCAGCATTTT. Protein sequence: CASSAGGGPGTYSNQPQHF.

V gene TRBV6-5 combines with J gene TRBJ2-7, with D possibly matching TRBD1 (6 bases). Trimming shortened V by 7 bases and J by 2 bases, and 15 bases separated the two germline ends. The germline V gene encodes CDR1 MNHEY and CDR2 SVGAGI. The CDR3 consists of 14 residues. The CDR3 DNA is TGTGCCAGCAAAACAGCCAGGGGCCCCTACGAGCAGTACTTC. This gives the protein CASKTARGPYEQYF.

The chain couples TRBV27 to TRBJ2-7; the D gene is possibly TRBD1 (5 bases). CDR3 length: 12 amino acids. Germline V gene data show CDR1 as MNHEY and CDR2 as SMNVEV (reference sequence). Trimming shortened V by 5 bases and J by 3 bases, and 8 bases separated the two germline ends. DNA for the CDR3: TGTGCCAGCAGTACAGGCAACTACGAGCAGTACTTC. Translating gives CASSTGNYEQYF.

The V and J genes are TRBV7-3 and TRBJ1-6; TRBD1 agrees at 10 bases. V shed 3 bases, J shed 9 bases, and the junction held 8 bases outside the gene matches. CDR1 and CDR2 (germline): SGHTA, FQGTGA. CDR3 length: 16 amino acids. CDR3 DNA sequence: TGTGCCAGCAGCTTGACAGGGGGCGCGAATGGTTCACCCCTCCACTTT. It encodes CASSLTGGANGSPLHF.

On this clone: The sample contains more than one DNA sequence encoding this CDR3. The chain joins TRBV19 to TRBJ1-2, with D perhaps matching TRBD1 (5 bases). Trimming left V 2 bases short and J 3 bases short, with 7 bases between. Germline loops: CDR1 LNHDA, CDR2 SQIVND (reference sequence). The CDR3 runs to 13 residues. The CDR3 is CASSIKTDYGYTF. In nucleotides, the CDR3 is TGTGCCAGTAGTATAAAGACAGACTATGGCTACACCTTC.

The rearrangement joins TRBV9 to TRBJ1-2, with TRBD1 identical over 8 bases. Germline V gives CDR1 SGDLS, CDR2 YYNGEE. The V and J ends lost 3 bases and 2 bases, in that order; junction bases with no gene match: 6. The CDR3 runs 15 residues. The CDR3 DNA follows: TGTGCCAGCAGCGGCGGACAGGGCGACAACTATGGCTACACCTTC. Translated, it gives CASSGGQGDNYGYTF.

Points on this clone: This CDR3 is also generated by other DNA sequences in the sample. The rearrangement uses TRBV5-6 and TRBJ1-5; no firm D call. Between the trimmed V and J ends, which lost 0 bases and 5 bases, there was a span of 3 bases. The CDR3 consists of 12 residues. Germline lookup yields CDR1 SGHDT and CDR2 YYEEEE. CDR3 bases: TGTGCCAGCAGCTTGGTCGATCAGCCCCAGCATTTT. Its translation is CASSLVDQPQHF.

This chain connects TRBV13 to TRBJ2-5; 7 bases align to TRBD2. Per the germline V gene, CDR1 is PRHDT and CDR2 is FYEKMQ (reference sequence). Unmatched junction bases numbered 6, after V lost 3 bases and J lost 5 bases. CDR3 length: 14 amino acids. The CDR3 DNA sequence: TGTGCCAGCAGCTTGGGAGGGGCGGGGGAGACCCAGTACTTC. It encodes CASSLGGAGETQYF.

The chain employs TRBV21-1 and TRBJ2-1; the DNA was not compared with TRBD1, the D call given in the table. TRBV21-1 is given as a pseudogene. The CDR3 covers 15 residues. CDR3: CASSPRDRGLNEQFF. The DNA of the CDR3 is TGTGCCAGCAGCCCCCGGGACAGGGGGCTTAATGAGCAGTTCTTC.

This clone was picked up a small number of times. The CDR3 DNA is TGCAGCGTTACCGGGACAGAAACCTCTGGGGCCAACGTCCTGACTTTC. Amino acids: CSVTGTETSGANVLTF. The chain links TRBV29-1 to TRBJ2-6; 7 bases fit TRBD1. The CDR3 contains 16 residues. Germline assignment: CDR1 SQVTM and CDR2 ANQGSEA. With V trimmed by 5 bases and J by 0 bases, 7 bases remained unmatched. Based on the CDR3 plus reference TRBV29-1 and TRBJ2-6, the full variable domain is SAVISQKPSRDICQRGTSLTIQCQVDSQVTMMFWYRQQPGQSLTLIATANQGSEATYESGFVIDKFPISRPNLTFSTLTVSNMSPEDSSIYLCSVTGTETSGANVLTFGAGSRLTVL.

Notes on this clone: A much larger clone lies a single base off, so this may be a read error. The chain joins TRBV4-2 to TRBJ1-5; D is ambiguous. Per germline, CDR1 LGHNA and CDR2 YNFKEQ. Trimming took 5 bases from V and 2 from J, leaving 7 bases between them. The CDR3 totals 13 residues. DNA of the CDR3: TGTGCCAGCAGCGACGGGGGCAATCAGCCCCAGCATTTT. It yields the protein CASSDGGNQPQHF.

The J gene is TRBJ1-2, the V gene TRBV7-9; D is uncertain. The CDR3 covers 12 residues. CDR1 SEHNR and CDR2 FQNEAQ come from the germline V gene (reference sequence). Deletions cut 7 bases from V and 8 bases from J, with 14 bases between. The CDR3 DNA reads TGTGCCAGCACCCCTGACTCGCGGGGCTACACCTTC. It yields the protein CASTPDSRGYTF.

This chain uses TRBV6-4 with TRBJ2-5; 11 positions match TRBD2. The V segment lost 5 bases and the J segment 1 base; nucleotides outside the gene matches: 6. The CDR3 spans 16 residues. Germline-derived CDR1 and CDR2 are MRHNA and SNTAGT. The CDR3 loop is CASSPLAGAPQETQYF. CDR3 DNA: TGTGCCAGCAGTCCACTAGCGGGGGCCCCCCAAGAGACCCAGTACTTC.

The CDR3 loop is CASSKKQTARYEQYF. CDR3 DNA: TGTGCCAGCAGCAAAAAGCAGACAGCACGCTACGAGCAGTACTTC. The rearrangement links TRBV21-1 to TRBJ2-7; no check of the table's D call, TRBD1, against the DNA was made. TRBV21-1 is an annotated pseudogene. The CDR3 extends over 15 amino acids.

The CDR3 here is CASSPAQFTGELFF. The CDR3 DNA sequence: TGTGCCAGCTCACCAGCACAGTTCACCGGGGAGCTGTTTTTT. This rearrangement joins TRBV18 to TRBJ2-2, with D uncertain. V shed 2 bases and J shed 4 bases, with 8 bases lying between them. Germline-derived CDR1 and CDR2 are KGHSH and LQKENI. The CDR3 contains 14 residues. Using reference TRBV18 and TRBJ2-2 for the parts outside the CDR3, the full variable domain is NAGVMQNPRHLVRRRGQEARLRCSPMKGHSHVYWYRQLPEEGLKFMVYLQKENIIDESGMPKERFSAEFPKEGPSILRIQQVVRGDSAAYFCASSPAQFTGELFFGEGSRLTVL.

The rearrangement joins TRBV19 to TRBJ1-1, with TRBD1 as a possible D gene (5 bases). Germline CDR1 is LNHDA and CDR2 is SQIVND (reference sequence). The CDR3 totals 16 residues. Trimming removed 6 bases from V and 1 base from J, with 18 bases in between. CDR3 region: CASSSYSWTPNTEAFF. The DNA for the CDR3 is TGTGCCAGTAGCTCTTACTCCTGGACACCGAACACTGAAGCTTTCTTT.

The chain has TRBV6-5 and TRBJ1-2; 7 bases line up with TRBD1. Germline V gene data show CDR1 as MNHEY and CDR2 as SVGAGI. Trimming at V came to 5 bases and at J to 4 bases, leaving 7 bases not matched to a gene. The CDR3 sequence is 14 residues long. The CDR3 nucleotides read TGTGCCAGCAGTAGGGACAGTAGCTTCTATGGCTACACCTTC. Translation gives CASSRDSSFYGYTF.

V usage is TRBV4-3 and J usage is TRBJ1-2, with a possible D match to TRBD1 (5 bases). CDR3 size: 14 residues. Germline V CDR1 and CDR2: LGHNA, YSLEER. V was trimmed by 2 bases and J by 4 bases, leaving 11 bases between them. The CDR3, as DNA: TGCGCCAGCAGCCAATTGGACAAACCCTATGGCTACACCTTC. Amino acids: CASSQLDKPYGYTF.

This chain joins TRBV2 and TRBJ1-1; possibly TRBD1 for D (6 bases). Germline values: CDR1 SNHLY, CDR2 FYNNEI. V was trimmed by 0 bases and J by 6 bases, leaving 17 bases between them. There are 16 residues in the CDR3. CDR3 loop: CASSEARTAIPPEAFF. CDR3 DNA sequence: TGTGCCAGCAGTGAAGCCAGGACAGCCATCCCTCCTGAAGCTTTCTTT.

The chain employs TRBV11-2 and TRBJ2-2; D might be TRBD1 (6 bases). The CDR3 is made up of 15 amino acids. Germline V lookup: CDR1 SGHAT, CDR2 FQNNGV. V shed 6 bases and J shed 0 bases, with 11 bases lying between them. CDR3 sequence reads: CASRWDTANTGELFF. For the CDR3, the DNA is TGTGCCAGCAGGTGGGACACCGCGAACACCGGGGAGCTGTTTTTT. The full variable domain, completed using reference TRBV11-2 and TRBJ2-2, is EAGVAQSPRYKIIEKRQSVAFWCNPISGHATLYWYQQILGQGPKLLIQFQNNGVVDDSQLPKDRFSAERLKGVDSTLKIQPAKLEDSAVYLCASRWDTANTGELFFGEGSRLTVL.